This T cell receptor (beta chain) appears in the sequencing data of a study of blood T cell repertoires in COVID-19. CDR1 and CDR2 from the germline V gene are MDHEN and SYDVKM. The CDR3 is 17 amino acids. Trimming cost V 4 bases and J 2 bases; bases outside gene matches: 11. Profiling relied on immunoSEQ multiplex PCR, and the TCRdb table lists in-frame clones only, not all of them. The data show fewer than 350,000 clones, with over 75% seen just once and approximately 6.8% held by the top ten. Source material: peripheral blood. V is TRBV28 and J is TRBJ1-3; TRBD1 aligns across 7 bases. The sequence was collected from a woman under 40 with COVID-19, enrolled during active disease. The CDR3 DNA sequence: TGTGCCAGCAGTTCTCCCCATGAGGGGGCGCCTGGAAACACCATATATTTT. It specifies CASSSPHEGAPGNTIYF.